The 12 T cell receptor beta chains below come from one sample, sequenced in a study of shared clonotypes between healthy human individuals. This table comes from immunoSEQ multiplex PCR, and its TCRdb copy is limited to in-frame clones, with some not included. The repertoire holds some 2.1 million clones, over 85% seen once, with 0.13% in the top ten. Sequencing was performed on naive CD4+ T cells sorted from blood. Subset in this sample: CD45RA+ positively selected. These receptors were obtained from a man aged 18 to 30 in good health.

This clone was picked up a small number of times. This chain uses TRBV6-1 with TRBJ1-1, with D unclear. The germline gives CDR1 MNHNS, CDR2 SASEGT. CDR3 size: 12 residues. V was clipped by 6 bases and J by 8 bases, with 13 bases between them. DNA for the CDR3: TGTGCCAGCAGAGAATCCGGGAGGGAAGCTTTCTTT. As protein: CASRESGREAFF.

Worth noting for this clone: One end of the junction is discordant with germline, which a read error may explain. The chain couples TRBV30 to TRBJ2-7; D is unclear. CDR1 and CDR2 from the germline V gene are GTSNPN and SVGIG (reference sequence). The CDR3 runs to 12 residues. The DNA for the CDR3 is TGTGCCTGGAGTGGACGCCTCTCGGGCCCAGCTTTC. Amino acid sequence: CAWSGRLSGPAF.

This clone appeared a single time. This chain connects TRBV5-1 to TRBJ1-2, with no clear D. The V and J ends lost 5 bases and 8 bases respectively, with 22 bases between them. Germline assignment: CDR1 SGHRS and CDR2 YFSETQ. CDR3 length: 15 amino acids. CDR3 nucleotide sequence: TGCGCCAGCAGGCTGGGGAAAGATCCCTTCGGGGGCTACACCTTC. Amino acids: CASRLGKDPFGGYTF. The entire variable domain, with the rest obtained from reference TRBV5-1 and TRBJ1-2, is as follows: KAGVTQTPRYLIKTRGQQVTLSCSPISGHRSVSWYQQTPGQGLQFLFEYFSETQRNKGNFPGRFSGRQFSNSRSEMNVSTLELGDSALYLCASRLGKDPFGGYTFGSGTRLTVV.

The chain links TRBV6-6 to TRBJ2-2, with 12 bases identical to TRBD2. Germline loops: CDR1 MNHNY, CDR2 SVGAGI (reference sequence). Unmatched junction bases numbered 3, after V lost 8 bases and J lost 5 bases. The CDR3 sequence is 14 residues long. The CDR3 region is CASVGLAGTGELFF. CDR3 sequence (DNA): TGTGCCAGCGTCGGACTAGCGGGAACCGGGGAGCTGTTTTTT.

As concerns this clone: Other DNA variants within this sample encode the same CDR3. The DNA for the CDR3 is TGCAGCGTTGACAGGGTCCAAGAGACCCAGTACTTC. It encodes CSVDRVQETQYF. The chain employs TRBV29-1 and TRBJ2-5; tentative D call: TRBD1 (5 bases). In germline, CDR1 is SQVTM, CDR2 ANQGSEA. The CDR3 is made up of 12 amino acids. Deletions cut 3 bases from V and 1 base from J, with 6 bases between.

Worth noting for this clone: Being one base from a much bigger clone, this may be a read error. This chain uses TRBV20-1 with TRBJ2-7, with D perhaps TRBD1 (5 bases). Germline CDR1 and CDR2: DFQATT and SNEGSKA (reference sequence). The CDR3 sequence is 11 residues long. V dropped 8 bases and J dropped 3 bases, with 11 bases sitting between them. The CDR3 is CSTDRIYEQYF. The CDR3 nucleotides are TGCAGTACTGACAGAATCTACGAGCAGTACTTC.

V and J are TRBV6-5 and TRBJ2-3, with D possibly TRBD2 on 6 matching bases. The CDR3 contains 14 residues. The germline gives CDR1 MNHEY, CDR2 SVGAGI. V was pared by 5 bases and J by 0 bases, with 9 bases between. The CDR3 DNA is TGTGCCAGCAGTCGACTAGGGAGCACAGATACGCAGTATTTT. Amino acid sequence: CASSRLGSTDTQYF.

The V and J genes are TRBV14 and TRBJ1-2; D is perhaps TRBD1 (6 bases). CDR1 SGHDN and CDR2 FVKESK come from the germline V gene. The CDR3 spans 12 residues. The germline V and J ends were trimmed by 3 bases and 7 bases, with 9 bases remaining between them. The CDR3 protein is CASSHRGGGYTF. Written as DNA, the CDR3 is TGTGCCAGCAGCCACAGGGGCGGTGGCTACACCTTC.

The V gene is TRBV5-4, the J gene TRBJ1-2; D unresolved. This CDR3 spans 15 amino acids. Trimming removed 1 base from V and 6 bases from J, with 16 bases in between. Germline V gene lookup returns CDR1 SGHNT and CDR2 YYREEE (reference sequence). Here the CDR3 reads CASSLLYPPWNGYTF. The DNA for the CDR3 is TGTGCCAGCAGCTTGTTGTACCCGCCTTGGAATGGCTACACCTTC.

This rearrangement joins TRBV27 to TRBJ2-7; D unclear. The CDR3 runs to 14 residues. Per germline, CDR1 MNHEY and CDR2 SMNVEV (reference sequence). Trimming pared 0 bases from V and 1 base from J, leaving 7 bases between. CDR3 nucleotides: TGTGCCAGCAGTTTATCAGGGTGGTCCTACGAGCAGTACTTC. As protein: CASSLSGWSYEQYF.

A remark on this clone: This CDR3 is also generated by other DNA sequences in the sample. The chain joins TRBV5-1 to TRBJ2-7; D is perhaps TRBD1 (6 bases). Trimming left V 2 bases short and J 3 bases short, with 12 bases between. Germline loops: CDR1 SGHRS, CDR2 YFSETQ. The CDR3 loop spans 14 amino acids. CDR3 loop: CASSLQGASYEQYF. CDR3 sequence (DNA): TGCGCCAGCAGCTTACAGGGTGCAAGCTACGAGCAGTACTTC. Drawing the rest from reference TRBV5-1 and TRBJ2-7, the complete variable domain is KAGVTQTPRYLIKTRGQQVTLSCSPISGHRSVSWYQQTPGQGLQFLFEYFSETQRNKGNFPGRFSGRQFSNSRSEMNVSTLELGDSALYLCASSLQGASYEQYFGPGTRLTVT.

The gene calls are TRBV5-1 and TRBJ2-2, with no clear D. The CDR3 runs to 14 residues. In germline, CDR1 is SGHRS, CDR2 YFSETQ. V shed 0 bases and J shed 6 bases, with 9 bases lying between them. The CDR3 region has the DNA TGCGCCAGCAGCTTGGCACTGGATCCCGGGGAGCTGTTTTTT. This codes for CASSLALDPGELFF. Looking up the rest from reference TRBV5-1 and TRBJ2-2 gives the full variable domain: KAGVTQTPRYLIKTRGQQVTLSCSPISGHRSVSWYQQTPGQGLQFLFEYFSETQRNKGNFPGRFSGRQFSNSRSEMNVSTLELGDSALYLCASSLALDPGELFFGEGSRLTVL.